This T cell receptor (beta chain) was sequenced in a study of blood T cells in healthy people across ages. Overall study results and limits: A strong correlation between TCR beta diversity and naive T cell percentage was seen. Per million T cells, TCR beta diversity dropped roughly linearly as age increased.

Only a few counts were recorded for this clonotype. The antigen is undetermined. This CDR3 spans 14 amino acids. V was clipped by 2 bases and J by 4 bases, with 7 bases between them. Per the germline V gene, CDR1 is SGHRS and CDR2 is YFSETQ. RNA extraction gave at least 5.5 micrograms of total RNA per sample. A J-beta primer mix and a sample-barcoded 5' primer were used in a second PCR of roughly 6 to 12 cycles. MiXCR was run by TCRdb on the 5' RACE reads, yielding one entry per CDR3 protein. The repertoire consists of some 1.6 million distinct CDR3 sequences, with around 35% occurring once and the leading ten covering around 10%.

The clonotype was recovered from a woman aged 25 to 39 in good health. Sequenced: blood. V and J are TRBV5-1 and TRBJ2-6, with unresolved D. Here the CDR3 DNA reads TGCGCCAGCAGCTTACTTAAGGGGGCCAACGTCCTGACTTTC. This translates into CASSLLKGANVLTF.